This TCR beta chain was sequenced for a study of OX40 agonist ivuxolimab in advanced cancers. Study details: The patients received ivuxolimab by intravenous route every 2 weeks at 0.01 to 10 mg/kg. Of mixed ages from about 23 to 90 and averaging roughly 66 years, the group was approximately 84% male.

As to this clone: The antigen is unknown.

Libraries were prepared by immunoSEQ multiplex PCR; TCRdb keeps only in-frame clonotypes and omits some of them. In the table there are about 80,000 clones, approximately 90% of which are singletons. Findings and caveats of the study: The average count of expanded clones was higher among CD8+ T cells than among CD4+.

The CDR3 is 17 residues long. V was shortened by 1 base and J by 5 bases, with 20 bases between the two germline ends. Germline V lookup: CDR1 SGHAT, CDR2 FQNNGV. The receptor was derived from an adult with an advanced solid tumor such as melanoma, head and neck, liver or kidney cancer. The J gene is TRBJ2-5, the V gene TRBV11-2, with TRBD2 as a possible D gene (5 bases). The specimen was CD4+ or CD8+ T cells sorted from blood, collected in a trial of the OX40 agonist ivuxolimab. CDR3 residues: CASSLGRSGVSGETQYF. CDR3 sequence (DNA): TGTGCCAGCAGCTTAGGTCGTTCTGGGGTAAGCGGCGAGACCCAGTACTTC.